The source of this T cell receptor beta chain is a study of CD8 T cells in Susac syndrome. CD8+ and CD4+ T cells taken from blood had their TCR beta sequenced. TEMRA cells were FACS-enriched and CD8+ and CD4+ T cells negatively isolated. The authors reverse transcribed about 0.45 to 1 ug RNA with random hexamers. The CDR3 of TCR beta was amplified by immunoSEQ multiplex PCR across 54 Vbeta and 13 Jbeta. From the immunoSEQ multiplex PCR reads, TCRdb called clonotypes with MiXCR, one entry per CDR3 protein. The table records some 190,000 distinct CDR3 sequences, about 95% of them present only once. CDR3 length: 13 amino acids. J gave up 7 bases and V 2 bases, and 6 bases lay outside the gene matches. Germline V gene sequence: CDR1 DFQATT, CDR2 SNEGSKA (reference sequence).

The chain employs TRBV20-1 and TRBJ1-2; 8 bases agree with TRBD1. Specimen: CD4+ T cells from PBMCs. The TCR sequence derives from a human donor in good health. In DNA form, the CDR3 reads TGCAGTGCTAGATCGGACAGGGTTGGTGGCTACACCTTC. It translates to CSARSDRVGGYTF.